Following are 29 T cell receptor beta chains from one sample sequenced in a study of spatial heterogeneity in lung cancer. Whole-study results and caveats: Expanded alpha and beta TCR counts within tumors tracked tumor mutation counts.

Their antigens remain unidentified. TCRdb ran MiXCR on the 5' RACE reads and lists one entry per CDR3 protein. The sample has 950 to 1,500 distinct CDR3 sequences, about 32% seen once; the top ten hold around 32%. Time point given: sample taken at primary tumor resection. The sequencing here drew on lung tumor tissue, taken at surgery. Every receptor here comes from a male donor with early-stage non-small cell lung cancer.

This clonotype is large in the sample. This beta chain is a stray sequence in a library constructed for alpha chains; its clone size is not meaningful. CDR3 loop: CASSQLDRFYNEQFF. The DNA of the CDR3 is TGCGCCAGCAGTCAATTGGACAGGTTCTACAATGAGCAGTTCTTC. The rearrangement uses TRBV23-1 and TRBJ2-1; 7 positions agree with TRBD1. TRBV23-1 has ORF status, its function being uncertain. The CDR3 consists of 15 residues. Trimming at V came to 1 base and at J to 3 bases, leaving 3 bases not matched to a gene.

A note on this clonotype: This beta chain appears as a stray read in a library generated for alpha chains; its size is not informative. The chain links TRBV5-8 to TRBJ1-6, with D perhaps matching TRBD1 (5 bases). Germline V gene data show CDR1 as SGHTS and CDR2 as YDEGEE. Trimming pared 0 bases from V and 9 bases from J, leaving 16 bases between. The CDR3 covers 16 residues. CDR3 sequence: CASSLDGARSISPLHF. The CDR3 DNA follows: TGTGCCAGCAGCTTGGACGGGGCGCGAAGTATTTCACCCCTCCACTTT. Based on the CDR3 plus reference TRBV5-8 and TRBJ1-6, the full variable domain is EAGVTQSPTHLIKTRGQQATLRCSPISGHTSVYWYQQALGLGLQFLLWYDEGEERNRGNFPPRFSGRQFPNYSSELNVNALELEDSALYLCASSLDGARSISPLHFGNGTRLTVT.

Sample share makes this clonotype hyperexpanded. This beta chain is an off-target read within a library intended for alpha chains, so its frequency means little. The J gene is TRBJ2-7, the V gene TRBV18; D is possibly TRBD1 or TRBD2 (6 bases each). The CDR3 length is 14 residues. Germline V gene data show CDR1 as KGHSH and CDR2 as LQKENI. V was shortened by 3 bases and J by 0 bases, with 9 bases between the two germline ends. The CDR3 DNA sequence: TGTGCCAGCTCACCTAGGGGGGACTCCTACGAGCAGTACTTC. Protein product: CASSPRGDSYEQYF.

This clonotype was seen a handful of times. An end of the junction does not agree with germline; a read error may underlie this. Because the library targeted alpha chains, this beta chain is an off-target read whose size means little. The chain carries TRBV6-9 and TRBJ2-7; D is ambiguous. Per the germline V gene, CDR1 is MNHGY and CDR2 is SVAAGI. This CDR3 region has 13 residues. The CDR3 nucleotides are TGTGTCAGCAGCCGCTCCCCGACCTACGAGCAGTACTTC. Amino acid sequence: CVSSRSPTYEQYF.

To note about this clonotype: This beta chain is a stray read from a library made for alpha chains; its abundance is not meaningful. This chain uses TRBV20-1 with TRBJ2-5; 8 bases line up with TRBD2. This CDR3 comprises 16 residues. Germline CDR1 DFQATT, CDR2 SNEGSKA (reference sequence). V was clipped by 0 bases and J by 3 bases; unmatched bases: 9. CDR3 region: CSARDVQAGGKETQYF. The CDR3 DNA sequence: TGCAGTGCTAGAGATGTACAGGCGGGGGGCAAAGAGACCCAGTACTTC.

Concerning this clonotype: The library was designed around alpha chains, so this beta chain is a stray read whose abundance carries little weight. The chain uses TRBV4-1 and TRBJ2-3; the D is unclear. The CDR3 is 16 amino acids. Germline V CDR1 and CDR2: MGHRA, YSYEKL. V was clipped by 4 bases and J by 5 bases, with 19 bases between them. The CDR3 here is CASSLTAVVYRDTQYF. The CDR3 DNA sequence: TGCGCCAGCAGCCTTACAGCCGTAGTCTACAGAGATACGCAGTATTTT.

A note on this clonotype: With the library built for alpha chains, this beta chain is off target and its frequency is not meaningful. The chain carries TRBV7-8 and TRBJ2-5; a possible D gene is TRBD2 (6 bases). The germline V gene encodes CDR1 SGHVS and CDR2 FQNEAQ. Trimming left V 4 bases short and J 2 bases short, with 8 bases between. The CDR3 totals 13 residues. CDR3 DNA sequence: TGTGCCAGCAGCTCGGGACTGCAAGAGACCCAGTACTTC. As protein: CASSSGLQETQYF.

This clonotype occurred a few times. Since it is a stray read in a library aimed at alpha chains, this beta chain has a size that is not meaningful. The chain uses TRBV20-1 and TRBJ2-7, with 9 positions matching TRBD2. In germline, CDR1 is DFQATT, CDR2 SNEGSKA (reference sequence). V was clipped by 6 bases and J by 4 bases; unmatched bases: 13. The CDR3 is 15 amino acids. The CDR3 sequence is CSARNHLSGSYEQYF. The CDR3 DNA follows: TGCAGTGCCAGAAACCATCTTAGCGGGAGTTACGAGCAGTACTTC.

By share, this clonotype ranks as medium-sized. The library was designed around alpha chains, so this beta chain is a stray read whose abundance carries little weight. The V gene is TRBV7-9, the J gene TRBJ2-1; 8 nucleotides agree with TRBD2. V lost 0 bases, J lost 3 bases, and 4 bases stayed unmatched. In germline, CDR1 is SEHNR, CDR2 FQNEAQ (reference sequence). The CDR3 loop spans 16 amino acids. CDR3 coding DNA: TGTGCCAGCAGCTTAGCGCTGGGACTAGGCTACAATGAGCAGTTCTTC. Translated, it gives CASSLALGLGYNEQFF.

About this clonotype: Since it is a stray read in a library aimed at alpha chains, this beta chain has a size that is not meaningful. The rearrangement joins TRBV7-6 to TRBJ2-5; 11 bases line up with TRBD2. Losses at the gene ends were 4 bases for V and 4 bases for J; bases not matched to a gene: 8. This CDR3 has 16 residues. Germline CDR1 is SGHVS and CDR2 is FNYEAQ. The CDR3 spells CASSWPLAGDRETQYF. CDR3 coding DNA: TGTGCCAGCAGCTGGCCACTAGCGGGAGATCGAGAGACCCAGTACTTC.

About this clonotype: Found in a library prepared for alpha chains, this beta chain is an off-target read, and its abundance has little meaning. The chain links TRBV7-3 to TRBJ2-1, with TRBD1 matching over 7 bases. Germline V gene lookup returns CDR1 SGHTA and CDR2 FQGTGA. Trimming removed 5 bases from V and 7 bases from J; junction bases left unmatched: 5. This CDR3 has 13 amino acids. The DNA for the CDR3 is TGTGCCAGCAGCACCTACAGGGGAAATGAGCAGTTCTTC. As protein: CASSTYRGNEQFF.

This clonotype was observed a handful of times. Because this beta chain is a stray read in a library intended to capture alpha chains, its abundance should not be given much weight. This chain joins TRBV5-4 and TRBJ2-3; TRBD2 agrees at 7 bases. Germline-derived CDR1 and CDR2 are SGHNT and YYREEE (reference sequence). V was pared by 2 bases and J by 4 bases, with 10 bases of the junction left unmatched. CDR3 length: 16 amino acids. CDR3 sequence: CASSFKAGQVADTQYF. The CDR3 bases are TGTGCCAGCAGCTTTAAAGCGGGGCAGGTCGCAGATACGCAGTATTTT.

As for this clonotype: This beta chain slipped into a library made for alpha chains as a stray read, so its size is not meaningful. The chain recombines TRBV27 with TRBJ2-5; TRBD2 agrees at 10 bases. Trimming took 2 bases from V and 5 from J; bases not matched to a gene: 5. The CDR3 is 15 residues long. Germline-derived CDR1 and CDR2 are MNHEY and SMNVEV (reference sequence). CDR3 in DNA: TGTGCCAGCAGTTTAGTAGCGGGGGGTGTCGAGACCCAGTACTTC. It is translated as CASSLVAGGVETQYF.

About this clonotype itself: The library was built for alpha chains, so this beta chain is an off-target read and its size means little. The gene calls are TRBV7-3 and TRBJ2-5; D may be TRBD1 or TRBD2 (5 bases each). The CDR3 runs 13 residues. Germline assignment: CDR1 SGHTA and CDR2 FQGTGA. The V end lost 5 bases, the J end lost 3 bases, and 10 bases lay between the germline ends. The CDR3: CASSPGPEETQYF. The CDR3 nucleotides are TGTGCCAGCAGCCCGGGACCGGAAGAGACCCAGTACTTC.

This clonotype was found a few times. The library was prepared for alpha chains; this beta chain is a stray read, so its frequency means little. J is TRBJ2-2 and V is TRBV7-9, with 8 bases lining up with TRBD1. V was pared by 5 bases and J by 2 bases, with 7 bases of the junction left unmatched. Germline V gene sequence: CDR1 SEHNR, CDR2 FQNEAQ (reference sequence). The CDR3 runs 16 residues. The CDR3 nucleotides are TGTGCCAGCAGCCTCCGGACAGGGTCAAACACCGGGGAGCTGTTTTTT. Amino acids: CASSLRTGSNTGELFF.

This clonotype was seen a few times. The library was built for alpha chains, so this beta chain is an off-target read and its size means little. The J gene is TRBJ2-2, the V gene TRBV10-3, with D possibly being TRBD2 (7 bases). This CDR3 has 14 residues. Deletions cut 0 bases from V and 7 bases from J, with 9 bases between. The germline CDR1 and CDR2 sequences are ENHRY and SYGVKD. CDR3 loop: CAISESGGRGELFF. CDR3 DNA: TGTGCCATCAGTGAGTCCGGGGGGCGCGGGGAGCTGTTTTTT.

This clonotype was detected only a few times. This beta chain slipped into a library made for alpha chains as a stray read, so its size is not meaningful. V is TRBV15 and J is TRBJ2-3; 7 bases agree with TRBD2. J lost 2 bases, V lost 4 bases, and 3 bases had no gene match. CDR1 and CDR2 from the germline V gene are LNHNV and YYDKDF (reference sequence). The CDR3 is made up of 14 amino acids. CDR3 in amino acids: CATSKGLFTDTQYF. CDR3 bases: TGTGCCACCAGCAAGGGACTATTCACAGATACGCAGTATTTT.

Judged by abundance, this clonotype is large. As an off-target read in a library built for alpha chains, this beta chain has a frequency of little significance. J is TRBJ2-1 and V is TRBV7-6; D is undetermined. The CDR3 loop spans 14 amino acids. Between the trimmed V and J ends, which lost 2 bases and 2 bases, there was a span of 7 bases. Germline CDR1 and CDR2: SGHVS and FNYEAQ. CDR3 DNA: TGTGCCAGCAGCTTAAAACAGACCTACAATGAGCAGTTCTTC. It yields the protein CASSLKQTYNEQFF.

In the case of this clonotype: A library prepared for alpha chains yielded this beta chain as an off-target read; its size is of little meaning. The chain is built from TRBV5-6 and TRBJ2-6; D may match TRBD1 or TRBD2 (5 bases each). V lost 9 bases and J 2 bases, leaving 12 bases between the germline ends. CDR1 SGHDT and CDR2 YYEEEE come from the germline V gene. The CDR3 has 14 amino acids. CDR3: CATLGATGANVLTF. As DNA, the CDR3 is TGTGCCACCCTCGGGGCGACTGGGGCCAACGTCCTGACTTTC.

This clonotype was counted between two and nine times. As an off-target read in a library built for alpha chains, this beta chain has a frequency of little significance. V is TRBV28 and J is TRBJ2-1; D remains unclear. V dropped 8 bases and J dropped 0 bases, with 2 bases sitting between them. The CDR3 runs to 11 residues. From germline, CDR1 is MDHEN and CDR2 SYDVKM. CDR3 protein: CASLSYNEQFF. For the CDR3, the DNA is TGTGCCAGCCTCTCCTACAATGAGCAGTTCTTC.

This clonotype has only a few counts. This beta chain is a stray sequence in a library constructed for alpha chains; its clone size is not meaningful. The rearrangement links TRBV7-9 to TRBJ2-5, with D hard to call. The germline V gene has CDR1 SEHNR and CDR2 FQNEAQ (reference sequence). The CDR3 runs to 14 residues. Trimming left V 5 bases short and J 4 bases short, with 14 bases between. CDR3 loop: CASSPLRVLETQYF. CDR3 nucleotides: TGTGCCAGCAGCCCCCTTCGAGTTTTAGAGACCCAGTACTTC.

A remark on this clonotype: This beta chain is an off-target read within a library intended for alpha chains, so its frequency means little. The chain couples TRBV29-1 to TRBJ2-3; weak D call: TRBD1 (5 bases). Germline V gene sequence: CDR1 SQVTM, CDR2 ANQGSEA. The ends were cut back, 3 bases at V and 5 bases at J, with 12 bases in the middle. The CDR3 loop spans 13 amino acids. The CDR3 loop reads CSVDAGYEDTQYF. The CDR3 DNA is TGCAGCGTTGACGCAGGGTATGAAGATACGCAGTATTTT.

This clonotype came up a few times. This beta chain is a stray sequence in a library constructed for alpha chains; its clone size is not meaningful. CDR3 loop: CASSPVSSDSYEQYF. CDR3 in DNA: TGTGCCAGCTCACCAGTTTCGAGCGACTCCTACGAGCAGTACTTC. This chain links TRBV18 with TRBJ2-7; no firm D call. Per the germline V gene, CDR1 is KGHSH and CDR2 is LQKENI. Deletions cut 2 bases from V and 0 bases from J, with 11 bases between. The CDR3 loop spans 15 amino acids.

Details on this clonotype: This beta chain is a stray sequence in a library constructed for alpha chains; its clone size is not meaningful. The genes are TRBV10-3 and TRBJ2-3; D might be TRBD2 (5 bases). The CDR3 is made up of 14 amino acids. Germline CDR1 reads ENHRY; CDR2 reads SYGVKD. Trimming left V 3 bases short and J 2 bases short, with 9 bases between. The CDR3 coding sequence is TGTGCCATCAGTGATGCGGACTTCACAGATACGCAGTATTTT. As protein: CAISDADFTDTQYF.

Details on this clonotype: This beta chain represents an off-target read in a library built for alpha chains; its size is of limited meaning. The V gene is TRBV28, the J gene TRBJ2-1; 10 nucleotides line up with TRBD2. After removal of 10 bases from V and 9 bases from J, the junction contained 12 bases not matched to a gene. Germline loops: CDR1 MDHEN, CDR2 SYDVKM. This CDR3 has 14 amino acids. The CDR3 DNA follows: TGTGCCACCTCAAGCGGGGGGGCCTGGGGTGAGCAGTTCTTC. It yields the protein CATSSGGAWGEQFF.

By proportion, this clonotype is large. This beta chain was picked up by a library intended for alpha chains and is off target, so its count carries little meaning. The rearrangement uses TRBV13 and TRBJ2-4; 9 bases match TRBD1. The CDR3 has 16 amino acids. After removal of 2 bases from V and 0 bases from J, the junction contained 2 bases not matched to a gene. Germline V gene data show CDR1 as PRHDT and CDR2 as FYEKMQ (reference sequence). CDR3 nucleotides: TGTGCCAGCAGCTTACCGGGACAGGGAGCCAAAAACATTCAGTACTTC. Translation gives CASSLPGQGAKNIQYF.

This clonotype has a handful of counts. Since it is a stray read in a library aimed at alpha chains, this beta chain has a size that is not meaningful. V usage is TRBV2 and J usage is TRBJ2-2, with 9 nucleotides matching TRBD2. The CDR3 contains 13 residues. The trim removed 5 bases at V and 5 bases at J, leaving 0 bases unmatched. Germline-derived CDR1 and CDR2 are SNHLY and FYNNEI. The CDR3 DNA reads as TGTGCCAGCAGTAGCGGGGGGACCGGGGAGCTGTTTTTT. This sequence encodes CASSSGGTGELFF.

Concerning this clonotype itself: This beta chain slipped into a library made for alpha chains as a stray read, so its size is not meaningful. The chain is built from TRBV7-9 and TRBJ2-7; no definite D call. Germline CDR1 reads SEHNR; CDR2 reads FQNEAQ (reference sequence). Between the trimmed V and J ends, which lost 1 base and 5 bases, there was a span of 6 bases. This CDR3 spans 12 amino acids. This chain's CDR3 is CASSLGLHEQYF. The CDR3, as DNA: TGTGCCAGCAGCTTAGGGCTCCACGAGCAGTACTTC.

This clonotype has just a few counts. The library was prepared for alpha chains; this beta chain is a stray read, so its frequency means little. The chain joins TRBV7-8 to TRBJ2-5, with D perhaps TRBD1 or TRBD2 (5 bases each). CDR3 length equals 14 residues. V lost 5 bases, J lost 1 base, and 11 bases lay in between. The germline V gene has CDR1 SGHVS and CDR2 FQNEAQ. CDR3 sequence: CASSNRRIQETQYF. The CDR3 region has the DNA TGTGCCAGCAGCAACAGGAGGATCCAAGAGACCCAGTACTTC.